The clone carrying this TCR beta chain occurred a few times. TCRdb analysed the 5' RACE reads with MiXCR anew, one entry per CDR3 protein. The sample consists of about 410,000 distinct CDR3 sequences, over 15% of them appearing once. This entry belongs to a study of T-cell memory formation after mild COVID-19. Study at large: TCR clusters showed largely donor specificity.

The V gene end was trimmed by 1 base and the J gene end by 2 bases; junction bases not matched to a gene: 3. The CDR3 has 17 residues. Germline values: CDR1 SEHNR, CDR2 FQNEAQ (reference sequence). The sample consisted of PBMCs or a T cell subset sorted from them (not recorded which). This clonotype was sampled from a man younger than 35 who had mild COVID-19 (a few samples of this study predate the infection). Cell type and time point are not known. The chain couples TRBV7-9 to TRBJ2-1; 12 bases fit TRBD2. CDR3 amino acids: CASSLGTSGVAYNEQFF. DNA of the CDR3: TGTGCCAGCAGCTTAGGGACTAGCGGGGTAGCCTACAATGAGCAGTTCTTC.